This entry lists 18 T cell receptor beta chains sequenced from one sample in a study of blood T cell repertoires in COVID-19. Sequenced by immunoSEQ multiplex PCR; TCRdb stores in-frame clones only, minus some. This table has thousands of clones, 80% to 90% appearing once. Specimen: peripheral blood. These TCRs come from an elderly man with active COVID-19.

This clone has just one count. This rearrangement joins TRBV10-3 to TRBJ2-5, with unresolved D. Germline assignment: CDR1 ENHRY and CDR2 SYGVKD. This CDR3 spans 15 amino acids. The V gene lost 0 bases and the J gene lost 0 bases, with 8 bases spanning the gap. For the CDR3, the DNA is TGTGCCATCAGTGAGTCTAGTACAGACCAAGAGACCCAGTACTTC. This sequence encodes CAISESSTDQETQYF.

This clone occurred once. The V and J genes are TRBV28 and TRBJ1-5; 7 bases fit TRBD1. The CDR3 contains 14 residues. Germline lookup yields CDR1 MDHEN and CDR2 SYDVKM. Germline trimming cut 8 bases from V and 5 bases from J; bases unmatched to any gene: 9. The CDR3 sequence is CASAGQLLDQPQHF. The CDR3 DNA reads TGTGCCAGCGCGGGACAGCTTCTAGATCAGCCCCAGCATTTT. The full variable domain, in which reference TRBV28 and TRBJ1-5 provide the parts outside the CDR3, is DVKVTQSSRYLVKRTGEKVFLECVQDMDHENMFWYRQDPGLGLRLIYFSYDVKMKEKGDIPEGYSVSREKKERFSLILESASTNQTSMYLCASAGQLLDQPQHFGDGTRLSIL.

The chain links TRBV19 to TRBJ2-1, with a weak D call TRBD1 (6 bases). Trimming pared 6 bases from V and 5 bases from J, leaving 17 bases between. This CDR3 is 15 amino acids long. In germline, CDR1 is LNHDA, CDR2 SQIVND (reference sequence). In nucleotides, the CDR3 is TGTGCCAGTAGCCAAGGACAGCCGACACACAATGAGCAGTTCTTC. Protein: CASSQGQPTHNEQFF. The variable domain in full, with the rest retrieved from reference TRBV19 and TRBJ2-1, is DGGITQSPKYLFRKEGQNVTLSCEQNLNHDAMYWYRQDPGQGLRLIYYSQIVNDFQKGDIAEGYSVSREKKESFPLTVTSAQKNPTAFYLCASSQGQPTHNEQFFGPGTRLTVL.

CDR3 sequence (DNA): TGTGCCAGCAGCCCCGAAGCGGGAACCCGCAATGAGCAGTTCTTC. Amino acid sequence: CASSPEAGTRNEQFF. The chain carries TRBV5-4 and TRBJ2-1; 7 nucleotides line up with TRBD2. CDR1 is SGHNT and CDR2 is YYREEE in the germline V gene (reference sequence). The CDR3 extends over 15 amino acids. V gave up 4 bases and J gave up 6 bases; unmatched junction bases: 10.

The chain employs TRBV27 and TRBJ2-7, with 8 bases lining up with TRBD1. The germline V gene has CDR1 MNHEY and CDR2 SMNVEV (reference sequence). V shed 2 bases and J 3 bases; nucleotides not matched to a gene: 6. This CDR3 contains 15 residues. As DNA, the CDR3 is TGTGCCAGCAGTTTAGTACAGGGGGAGGACTACGAGCAGTACTTC. It codes for CASSLVQGEDYEQYF.

This clone was counted a single time. V gene TRBV27 combines with J gene TRBJ1-5, with 7 bases aligning to TRBD1. This CDR3 is built from 14 residues. The ends lost 7 bases at V and 4 bases at J; junction bases unmatched: 7. Per germline, CDR1 MNHEY and CDR2 SMNVEV (reference sequence). The CDR3 loop is CASKYLTGNQPQHF. The CDR3 DNA is TGTGCCAGCAAATACCTGACAGGGAATCAGCCCCAGCATTTT.

The J gene is TRBJ2-1, the V gene TRBV5-6; a weak D match, TRBD1 (5 bases). The length of the CDR3 is 13 residues. Germline V gene sequence: CDR1 SGHDT, CDR2 YYEEEE. V gave up 2 bases and J gave up 10 bases, with 13 bases separating them. Here the CDR3 reads CASSFGAMGEQFF. CDR3 DNA: TGTGCCAGCAGCTTTGGGGCAATGGGAGAGCAGTTCTTC.

V is TRBV4-3 and J is TRBJ2-2; D may be TRBD2 (9 bases). This CDR3 region has 19 residues. Trimming stripped 1 base from V and 4 bases from J, with 22 bases between. The germline gives CDR1 LGHNA, CDR2 YSLEER. The chain's CDR3 is CASSQGNEASGTGTGELFF. The CDR3 DNA is TGCGCCAGCAGCCAAGGGAACGAGGCTAGCGGGACAGGCACCGGGGAGCTGTTTTTT.

In this sample, this clone turned up a few times. The chain employs TRBV5-1 and TRBJ1-1; possible D gene TRBD1, 6 bases. V lost 8 bases, J lost 4 bases, and 24 bases lay in between. Germline CDR1 SGHRS, CDR2 YFSETQ. The CDR3 totals 16 residues. The CDR3 bases are TGCGCCAGTCAAGGCGGGGGGCTGTCCTCCACCACTGAAGCTTTCTTT. It is translated as CASQGGGLSSTTEAFF.

J is TRBJ2-3 and V is TRBV11-1; D possibly corresponds to TRBD1 (6 bases). CDR1 is SGHAT and CDR2 is FQDESV in the germline V gene (reference sequence). V was pared by 6 bases and J by 2 bases, with 15 bases between. The CDR3 consists of 15 residues. CDR3 sequence: CASSRIRGFTDTQYF. The CDR3, as DNA: TGTGCCAGCAGTCGTATCAGGGGTTTCACAGATACGCAGTATTTT. Looking up the rest from reference TRBV11-1 and TRBJ2-3 gives the full variable domain: EAEVAQSPRYKITEKSQAVAFWCDPISGHATLYWYRQILGQGPELLVQFQDESVVDDSQLPKDRFSAERLKGVDSTLKIQPAELGDSAMYLCASSRIRGFTDTQYFGPGTRLTVL.

V usage is TRBV27 and J usage is TRBJ2-3, with TRBD2 matching 14 bases. The V segment lost 6 bases and the J segment 10 bases; nucleotides outside the gene matches: 9. The CDR3 loop spans 15 amino acids. The germline V gene encodes CDR1 MNHEY and CDR2 SMNVEV (reference sequence). CDR3 DNA sequence: TGTGCCAGCAGCCCTGGGACTAGCGGGAGTTTTGCGCAGTATTTT. Translated, it gives CASSPGTSGSFAQYF.

The chain uses TRBV6-5 and TRBJ2-7; no definite D call. This CDR3 is built from 13 residues. The germline V gene has CDR1 MNHEY and CDR2 SVGAGI. V dropped 6 bases and J dropped 3 bases, with 12 bases sitting between them. For the CDR3, the DNA is TGTGCCAGCAGCCCAGGTTCCATCTACGAGCAGTACTTC. Translating it yields CASSPGSIYEQYF.

V is TRBV4-2 and J is TRBJ1-1, with 8 bases aligning to TRBD1. V dropped 5 bases and J dropped 3; count of bases not matched to a gene: 8. The CDR3 totals 15 residues. The V gene's germline CDR1 is LGHNA and CDR2 YNFKEQ. CDR3 DNA sequence: TGTGCCAGCAGCGCATGGACAGGGCAAGACACTGAAGCTTTCTTT. Its protein is CASSAWTGQDTEAFF.

The chain recombines TRBV19 with TRBJ2-2; D call uncertain. The V gene's germline CDR1 is LNHDA and CDR2 SQIVND (reference sequence). The CDR3 runs 15 residues. With 2 bases removed from V and 3 bases from J, the gap between germline ends came to 10 bases. This chain's CDR3 is CASSIPQQDTGELFF. The CDR3, as DNA: TGTGCCAGTAGTATACCCCAACAAGACACCGGGGAGCTGTTTTTT.

The rearrangement uses TRBV3-1 (or the pseudogene TRBV3-2) and TRBJ2-7; 11 bases fit TRBD2. The CDR3 consists of 15 residues. The J segment lost 5 bases and the V segment lost 6 bases, leaving 9 bases of the junction unmatched. CDR1 and CDR2 (germline): LGHDT, YNNKEL (reference sequence). CDR3 sequence (DNA): TGTGCCAGCAGACCCCTAGCGGGAGGATTTAACGAGCAGTACTTC. Encoded protein: CASRPLAGGFNEQYF.

CDR3 loop: CASSLGTGNPYEQYF. The DNA for the CDR3 is TGTGCCAGCAGCTTAGGGACAGGGAACCCCTACGAGCAGTACTTC. This sequence joins TRBV11-2 and TRBJ2-7, with 8 bases identical to TRBD1. The junction had 4 bases not matched to a gene; V was cut back by 1 base and J by 2 bases. CDR1 SGHAT and CDR2 FQNNGV come from the germline V gene. The CDR3 runs 15 residues.

The V gene is TRBV28, the J gene TRBJ2-5; D may be TRBD1 (5 bases). CDR1 is MDHEN, CDR2 SYDVKM, per germline. Trimming stripped 4 bases from V and 5 bases from J, with 5 bases between. CDR3 size: 11 residues. The CDR3, as DNA: TGTGCCAGCAGTTCAGGGGAGACCCAGTACTTC. Protein product: CASSSGETQYF.

The rearrangement uses TRBV5-1 and TRBJ2-2; unclear D gene. Trimming removed 2 bases at V and 1 base at J, with 12 bases between. This CDR3 contains 16 residues. Germline CDR1 reads SGHRS; CDR2 reads YFSETQ. The CDR3 DNA is TGCGCCAGCAGCTTCCGAGGCCGGAGGAACACCGGGGAGCTGTTTTTT. Protein sequence: CASSFRGRRNTGELFF.